This paragraph reports one TCR beta chain. Its cognate antigen is unknown. V gave up 3 bases and J gave up 7 bases; unmatched junction bases: 12. Germline lookup yields CDR1 LNHDA and CDR2 SQIVND (reference sequence). This CDR3 region has 16 residues. These data are taken from a study of cytomegalovirus exposure and HLA in healthy donors. The PCR used 60 Vbeta and 13 Jbeta primers. Some clones are missing from TCRdb's copy, which holds only in-frame ones; the method was immunoSEQ multiplex PCR. The sample records about 130,000 clones, 78% being singletons. Broader study findings: According to the study, around 160 TCR beta chains were cytomegalovirus-associated. With high specificity and sensitivity, the classifier reportedly diagnosed cytomegalovirus status. A previous analysis found most TCR beta V segments productive roughly 87% or roughly 30% of the time.

This rearrangement joins TRBV19 to TRBJ2-1; 7 bases fit TRBD2. Sequencing was carried out using PBMCs. The sequence was obtained from a female donor in good health and CMV-seronegative. Here the CDR3 reads CASSIRAGVHVNEQFF. In DNA, the CDR3 is TGTGCCAGTAGTATTAGGGCGGGAGTACACGTGAATGAGCAGTTCTTC.